The T cell receptor beta chain described here comes from a study of blood T cells in healthy people across ages. Germline CDR1 DFQATT, CDR2 SNEGSKA (reference sequence). The CDR3 is 13 amino acids. V was pared by 5 bases and J by 3 bases, with 7 bases of the junction left unmatched. Every donor provided roughly 9.1 milliliters of peripheral blood. Combining a sample-barcoded 5' primer with a J-beta primer mix, a second PCR ran for 7 to 11 cycles. TCRdb reprocessed the 5' RACE reads via MiXCR and lists one record per CDR3 protein. The sample has about 1,400,000 distinct CDR3 sequences, 45% to 70% seen once; the top ten hold 5.5% to 8%.

This TCR came from a man younger than 35 in good health. The source material was blood. The chain uses TRBV20-1 and TRBJ2-7, with TRBD1 identical over 7 bases. Here the CDR3 reads CSAYNRGFYEQYF. CDR3 nucleotide sequence: TGCAGTGCTTATAACAGGGGTTTCTACGAGCAGTACTTC.